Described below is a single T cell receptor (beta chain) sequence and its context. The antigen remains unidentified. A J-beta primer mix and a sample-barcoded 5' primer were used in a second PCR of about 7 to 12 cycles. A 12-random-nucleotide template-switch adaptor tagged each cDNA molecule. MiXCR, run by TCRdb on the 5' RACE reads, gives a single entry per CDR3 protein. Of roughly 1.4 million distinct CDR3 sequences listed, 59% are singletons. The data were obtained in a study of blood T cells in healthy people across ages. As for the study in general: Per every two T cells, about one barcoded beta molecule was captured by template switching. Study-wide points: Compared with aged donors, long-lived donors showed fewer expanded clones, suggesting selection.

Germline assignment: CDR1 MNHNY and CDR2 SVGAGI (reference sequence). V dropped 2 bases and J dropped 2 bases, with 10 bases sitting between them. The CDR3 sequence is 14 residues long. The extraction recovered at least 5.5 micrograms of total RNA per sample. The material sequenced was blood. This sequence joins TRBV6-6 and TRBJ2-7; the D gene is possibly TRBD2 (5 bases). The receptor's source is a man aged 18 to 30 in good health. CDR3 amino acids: CASSYPDGAYEQYF. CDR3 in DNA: TGTGCCAGCAGTTACCCGGACGGGGCCTACGAGCAGTACTTC.